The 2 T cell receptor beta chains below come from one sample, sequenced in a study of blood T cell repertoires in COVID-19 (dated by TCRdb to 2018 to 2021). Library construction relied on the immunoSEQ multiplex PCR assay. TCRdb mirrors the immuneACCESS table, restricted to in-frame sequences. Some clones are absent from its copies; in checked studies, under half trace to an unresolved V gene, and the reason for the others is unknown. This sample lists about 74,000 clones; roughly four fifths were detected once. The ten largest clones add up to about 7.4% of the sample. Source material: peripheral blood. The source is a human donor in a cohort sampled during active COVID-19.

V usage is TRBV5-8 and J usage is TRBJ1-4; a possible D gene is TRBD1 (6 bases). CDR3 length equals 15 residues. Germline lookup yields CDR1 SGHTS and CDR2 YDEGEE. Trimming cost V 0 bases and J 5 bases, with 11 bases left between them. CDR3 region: CASSLGGTSNEKLFF. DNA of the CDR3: TGTGCCAGCAGCTTGGGGGGGACATCCAATGAAAAACTGTTTTTT.

For the CDR3, the DNA is TGTGCCAGCAGTGATTGGGGACAGGGACGCCAGCCCCAGCATTTT. Encoded protein: CASSDWGQGRQPQHF. The chain employs TRBV6-1 and TRBJ1-5; 9 bases agree with TRBD1. V gave up 3 bases and J gave up 7 bases; unmatched junction bases: 7. The germline V gene encodes CDR1 MNHNS and CDR2 SASEGT. The length of the CDR3 is 15 residues.